This T cell receptor (beta chain) is drawn from a study of T cells in women clearing cervical HPV infection. Background on the study: For cases, blood was sampled a median about 140 days after lesion detection, interquartile range 90 to 200 days.

A remark on this clone: The read ends 3 residues early relative to the CDR3; the germline J gene fills the gap.

Sequencing used immunoSEQ multiplex PCR; TCRdb keeps in-frame clones, though not all of them. The table lists fewer than 15,000 clones, with roughly 25% in the top ten. V lost 0 bases to trimming and J lost 7 bases, with 9 bases between them. The CDR3 runs to 13 residues. CDR1 and CDR2 from the germline V gene are MGHRA and YSYEKL. This chain connects TRBV4-1 to TRBJ1-1, with no clear D. The clonotype was recovered from a woman aged 18 to 75 with a cervical HPV16 infection that either progressed to CIN3+ or cleared (not recorded which). Source material: blood buffy coat. The CDR3 is CASSQDRQLEAFF. The sequenced CDR3 bases are TGCGCCAGCAGCCAAGACAGACAACTTGAA.